The present entry profiles one T cell receptor (beta chain) with its context. Its antigen is not yet known. No base-level quality is on record; no much larger clone is a single base apart. The CDR3 runs 17 residues from the cysteine to the phenylalanine. The read is trimmed to its CDR3 DNA, 51 bases read in frame from base 1. At the junction V is shortened by 3 bases and J by 8 bases; bases outside the gene matches: 18. The CDR1 and CDR2 encoded by the germline V gene (reference sequence) are DFQATT and SNEGSKA. TCRbeta CDR3 regions were amplified from genomic DNA by means of the immunoSEQ Assay, a bias-controlled multiplex PCR. On the authors' methods: Within the assay, amplification of reference gene primers was used to estimate how many nucleated cells each sample contained. To quantify the absolute abundance of each unique TCRbeta CDR3 rearrangement, sequence reads were collapsed and filtered. For each sample, productive Simpson clonality was calculated as the square root of Simpson's diversity index across productive rearrangements. TCRdb took this table from immuneACCESS and kept in-frame rearrangements with V and J called. Such tables lack part of the clones; where checked against another copy, unresolved V genes explain under half of the gap, and the rest is unexplained. That table furnishes V, J and clone size, whereas the DNA furnished D and trimming. The table for this sample lists 150,000 to 200,000 clones; about 82% of them were counted only once. The biggest ten clones account for more than 4.5% of the sample.

The data derive from a study of blood T cell repertoires in COVID-19 (dated by TCRdb to 2018 to 2021). Turning to the overall study: Samples covering the acute and convalescent phases of COVID-19 were provided by collaborators in the United States, Italy and Spain. The repertoires were released in a freely available public database meant as a resource for research on the immune response to SARS-CoV-2. The prospective study material was composed of cDNA or gDNA derived from T cells, B-cell-depleted T cells, or PBMCs. Samples were obtained from the ongoing ImmuneRACE study (first 160 participants) and from 1,000 to 1,500 subjects provided by 6 global collaborators. Sample metadata almost always included a de-identified subject ID, COVID-19 status, age in years and sex. Where available, HLA class I and class II types were obtained from metadata supplied by the sample provider rather than from assay-based typing. Deeply sampled blood TCRbeta repertoires from subjects exposed to, actively infected with, or recovered from COVID-19 were included in the dataset.

Paper-wide results and their limitations: How much clinical and demographic metadata was included differed by source and by participant, and the metadata was provided uncurated.

Whole blood was collected in K2EDTA tubes by collaborating institutions according to the institutions' own protocols. Collaborator samples were shipped for TCRbeta analysis as frozen whole blood, isolated PBMCs, or DNA extracted from either sample type. Sequencing was carried out using peripheral blood. The chain was built from TRBV20-1 and TRBJ2-4, and TRBD2 aligns with 8 junction nucleotides. The receptor's source is a woman aged 30 to 39 with acute or convalescent COVID-19. The sequenced DNA: TGCAGTGCTAGTGCAAGACGAGCGGGAGCTGATAGGGACATTCAGTACTTC. The encoded protein is CSASARRAGADRDIQYF.